This is a list of T cell receptor beta chains from one sample in a study of vaccination and CD4 T cells after COVID-19. These receptors lack a known antigen. TCRdb re-derived calls from the PCR reads in MiXCR, one entry per CDR3 protein. In the table there are roughly 10,000 distinct CDR3 sequences, roughly 73% of which are singletons. Sample: CD4+ T cells from blood, cultured in vitro. These receptors came from a human donor who had recovered from COVID-19. Both conserved end residues are trimmed from each CDR3. Each record gives: CDR3 length, V gene, CDR3 protein.

10,TRBV27,ASSHRREREF
11,TRBV6-1,ASRGANYNEQF
11,TRBV19,ASSRQGDQPQH
14,TRBV20-1,SARGTGGGLVHGYT
12,TRBV6-1,ASRVDRQSQPQH
11,TRBV20-1,SAKDREGTEAF
12,TRBV28,ASSLGTNRDEQY
11,TRBV20-1,SAGGQPNSPLH
11,TRBV6-1,ASSTVQGAGYT
12,TRBV6-5,ASSFGRGNQPQH
11,TRBV18,ASSPDRVKPQH
11,TRBV20-1,SAPDRANQPQH
13,TRBV6-4,ASSLRDTPTGELF
10,TRBV7-9,ASLGQHHGYT
11,TRBV19,ASSGQASYEQY
13,TRBV7-9,ASSLLMSSYNEQF
13,TRBV7-6,ASTLNGLAGNEQF
13,TRBV7-2,ASSPLAGVLGEQY
13,TRBV18,ASSLRQGADIGYT
9,TRBV24-1,ATQNAGELF
12,TRBV20-1,SAGLAGITDTQY
11,TRBV28,ASSRVGYQPQH
10,TRBV6-2/TRBV6-3,ASSYRSYGYT
13,TRBV27,ASSVQGLTNEKLF
14,TRBV9,ASHPGDDRLYYGYT
14,TRBV6-2/TRBV6-3,ASSTQLAGSYNEQF
13,TRBV12-3/TRBV12-4,ASSFGGRETDTQY
14,TRBV24-1,ATSGPPGTGGTEAF
12,TRBV12-3/TRBV12-4,ASSSTGARQPQH
13,TRBV6-1,ASRTTGSYDYGYT
11,TRBV20-1,SAGTQGLGGYT
12,TRBV7-9,ASHGRDLNSPLH
12,TRBV24-1,ATSDPGTRYGYT
11,TRBV28,ASSLPVTQPQH
9,TRBV21-1,ASSRGVGYT
13,TRBV24-1,ATSDPRVGNQPQH
15,TRBV7-2,ASSLAAGTRGTGELF
11,TRBV12-3/TRBV12-4,ASSRQGATEAF
12,TRBV6-2/TRBV6-3,ASSYPDRSQPQH
13,TRBV5-6,ASSLAVRQGVPLH
12,TRBV20-1,SARQGVRNQPQH
12,TRBV28,ASSPLGDPPPAF
16,TRBV21-1,ASSVDRAREGRNEWQF